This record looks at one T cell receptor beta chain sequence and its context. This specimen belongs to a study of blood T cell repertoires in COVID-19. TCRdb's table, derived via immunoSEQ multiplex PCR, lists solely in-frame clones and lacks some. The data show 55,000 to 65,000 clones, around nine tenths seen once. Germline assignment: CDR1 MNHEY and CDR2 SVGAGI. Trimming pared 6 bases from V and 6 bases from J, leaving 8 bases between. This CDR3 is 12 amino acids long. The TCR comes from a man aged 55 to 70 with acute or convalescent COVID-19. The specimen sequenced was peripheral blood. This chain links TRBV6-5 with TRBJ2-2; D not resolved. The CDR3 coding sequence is TGTGCCAGCAGCCTTTTAGCCGGGGAGCTGTTTTTT. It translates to CASSLLAGELFF.